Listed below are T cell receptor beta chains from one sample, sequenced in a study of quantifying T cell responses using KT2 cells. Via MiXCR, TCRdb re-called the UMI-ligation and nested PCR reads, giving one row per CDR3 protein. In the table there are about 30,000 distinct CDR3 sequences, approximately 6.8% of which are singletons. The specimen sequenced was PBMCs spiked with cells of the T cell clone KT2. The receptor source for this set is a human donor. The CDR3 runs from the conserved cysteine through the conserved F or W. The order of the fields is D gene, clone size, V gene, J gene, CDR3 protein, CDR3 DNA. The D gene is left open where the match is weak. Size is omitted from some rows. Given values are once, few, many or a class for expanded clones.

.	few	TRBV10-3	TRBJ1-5	CAISVPAAECNQPQHF	TGTGCCATCAGTGTTCCCGCAGCAGAATGCAATCAGCCCCAGCATTTT
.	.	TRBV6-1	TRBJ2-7	CASSDVVSSYEQYF	TGTGCCAGCAGTGATGTAGTCAGCTCCTACGAGCAGTACTTC
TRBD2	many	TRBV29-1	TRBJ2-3	CSVGLGLAEDTQYF	TGCAGCGTTGGGTTAGGACTAGCAGAAGATACGCAGTATTTT
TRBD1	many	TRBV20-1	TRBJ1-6	CSAGSTGTASSPLHF	TGCAGTGCTGGGTCTACCGGGACAGCCAGTTCACCCCTCCACTTT
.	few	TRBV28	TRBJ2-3	CASSPSRGSHPDTQYF	TGTGCCAGCAGTCCATCCCGGGGCAGTCACCCAGATACGCAGTATTTT
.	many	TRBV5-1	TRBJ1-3	CASSSNSGGNTIYF	TGCGCCAGCAGCTCTAACTCGGGGGGAAACACCATATATTTT
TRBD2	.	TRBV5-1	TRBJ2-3	CASSSGLAGGSDTQYF	TGCGCCAGCAGTTCGGGACTAGCGGGAGGATCAGATACGCAGTATTTT
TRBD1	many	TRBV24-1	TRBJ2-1	CATRDSEYNEQFF	TGTGCCACTCGGGACAGTGAATACAATGAGCAGTTCTTC
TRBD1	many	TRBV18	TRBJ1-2	CASGTGQIVYGYTF	TGTGCCAGCGGAACGGGACAGATAGTCTATGGCTACACCTTC
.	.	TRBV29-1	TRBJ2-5	CSVDEETQYF	TGCAGCGTGGATGAGGAGACCCAGTACTTC
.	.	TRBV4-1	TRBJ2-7	CASSQDKRRGSDEQYF	TGCGCCAGCAGCCAAGATAAGAGGAGGGGGTCTGACGAGCAGTACTTC